This is a list of T cell receptor beta chains from one sample in a study of cytomegalovirus exposure and HLA in healthy donors. The assay was immunoSEQ multiplex PCR, and TCRdb's table has in-frame clones only and misses some. The data hold roughly 330,000 clones, with 87% observed a single time. Sequenced sample: PBMCs. The receptors here all came from a woman in her 30s in good health and CMV-seropositive. The CDR3 runs from the conserved cysteine through the conserved F or W. D genes are given only for firm matches. Size is stated for part of the rows, as once, few or many counts, or as a class when the clone is expanded.

cdr3_nt: TGTGCCTGGAGATCCGGGAGCGAGCAGTACTTC
cdr3_aa: CAWRSGSEQYF
j_call: TRBJ2-7
clone_size: .
d_call: .
v_call: TRBV30

cdr3_nt: TGTGCCAGCAGTCCCCTCGACAGCCTCTCCTACAATGAGCAGTTCTTC
cdr3_aa: CASSPLDSLSYNEQFF
j_call: TRBJ2-1
clone_size: .
d_call: .
v_call: TRBV28

cdr3_nt: TGTGCCAGCAGCCAAGCCCCGGGGGACAGGGGCCTCGAGGAGCCCCAGCATTTT
cdr3_aa: CASSQAPGDRGLEEPQHF
j_call: TRBJ1-5
clone_size: .
d_call: TRBD1
v_call: TRBV4-2

cdr3_nt: TGTGCCAGCAGTTTATTTGGGGGAGCGGGCTCGAACGAGCAGTACTTC
cdr3_aa: CASSLFGGAGSNEQYF
j_call: TRBJ2-7
clone_size: .
d_call: .
v_call: TRBV28

cdr3_nt: TGTGCCAGCAGGGGACAACTGCACACTGAAGCTTTCTTT
cdr3_aa: CASRGQLHTEAFF
j_call: TRBJ1-1
clone_size: few
d_call: .
v_call: TRBV6-1

cdr3_nt: TGTGCCAGCAGTCCCCGGACAGTCTCCTACGAGCAGTACTTC
cdr3_aa: CASSPRTVSYEQYF
j_call: TRBJ2-7
clone_size: .
d_call: .
v_call: TRBV27

cdr3_nt: TGTGCCAGCAGCCCTGGACCATCTAACTATGGCTACACCTTC
cdr3_aa: CASSPGPSNYGYTF
j_call: TRBJ1-2
clone_size: .
d_call: .
v_call: TRBV7-3

cdr3_nt: TGTGCCAGCAGTGAAAGGATAGGATGGGTTTACGAGCAGTACTTC
cdr3_aa: CASSERIGWVYEQYF
j_call: TRBJ2-7
clone_size: .
d_call: .
v_call: TRBV2

cdr3_nt: TGCGCCAGCAGTGAGGGGACTAGCGGGATTTGGGAGCAGTTCTTC
cdr3_aa: CASSEGTSGIWEQFF
j_call: TRBJ2-1
clone_size: .
d_call: TRBD2
v_call: TRBV10-1

cdr3_nt: TGTGCCAGCAGCCAACAGGGCTTGAACACCGGGGAGCTGTTTTTT
cdr3_aa: CASSQQGLNTGELFF
j_call: TRBJ2-2
clone_size: .
d_call: .
v_call: TRBV6-5

cdr3_nt: TGTGCCAGCAGCGTAGGATCTAGCTTCGAGACAGATACGCAGTATTTT
cdr3_aa: CASSVGSSFETDTQYF
j_call: TRBJ2-3
clone_size: once
d_call: .
v_call: TRBV9

cdr3_nt: TGTGCCAGCAGGATGGAGCTAGCGGGGCTTGAGCAGTTCTTC
cdr3_aa: CASRMELAGLEQFF
j_call: TRBJ2-1
clone_size: .
d_call: TRBD2
v_call: TRBV2

cdr3_nt: TGTGCCTGGGGAAGGACAGACTTTAATCAGCCCCAGCATTTT
cdr3_aa: CAWGRTDFNQPQHF
j_call: TRBJ1-5
clone_size: once
d_call: .
v_call: TRBV30

cdr3_nt: TGTGCCAGCAGCTTAGACCTGGGGACAGGGAACACTGAAGCTTTCTTT
cdr3_aa: CASSLDLGTGNTEAFF
j_call: TRBJ1-1
clone_size: .
d_call: TRBD1
v_call: TRBV7-9

cdr3_nt: TGTGCCAGCAGCTTGGCTCGAAACACCATATATTTT
cdr3_aa: CASSLARNTIYF
j_call: TRBJ1-3
clone_size: .
d_call: .
v_call: TRBV5-6

cdr3_nt: TGTGCCAGCAGGCAGGGACCGAACACTGAAGCTTTCTTT
cdr3_aa: CASRQGPNTEAFF
j_call: TRBJ1-1
clone_size: .
d_call: .
v_call: TRBV5-5

cdr3_nt: TGTGCCAGCAGCTCATCCAGGGGGCAGTACGAGCAGTACTTC
cdr3_aa: CASSSSRGQYEQYF
j_call: TRBJ2-7
clone_size: once
d_call: TRBD1
v_call: TRBV7-6

cdr3_nt: TGTGCCAGCAGTCCTAGCGGGAGCTCCTACGAGCAGTACTTC
cdr3_aa: CASSPSGSSYEQYF
j_call: TRBJ2-7
clone_size: .
d_call: TRBD2
v_call: TRBV27

cdr3_nt: TGTGCCAGCAGTGATCCCGGACGTGCGTCCGGGGAAAAACTGTTTTTT
cdr3_aa: CASSDPGRASGEKLFF
j_call: TRBJ1-4
clone_size: .
d_call: .
v_call: TRBV6-1

cdr3_nt: TGTGCCAGCGGGGGGGCCTACAATGAGCAGTTCTTC
cdr3_aa: CASGGAYNEQFF
j_call: TRBJ2-1
clone_size: .
d_call: TRBD2
v_call: TRBV2

cdr3_nt: TGCGCCAGCAGCTTGGTACCAGCGGGAGGTCCCTACAATGAGCAGTTCTTC
cdr3_aa: CASSLVPAGGPYNEQFF
j_call: TRBJ2-1
clone_size: .
d_call: TRBD2
v_call: TRBV5-1

cdr3_nt: TGTGCCACCAGCGATGGCCGGGGCTACGAGTTCTTC
cdr3_aa: CATSDGRGYEFF
j_call: TRBJ2-1
clone_size: once
d_call: .
v_call: TRBV15

cdr3_nt: TGTGCCAGCAGCGTAGACCTGGGGGCAACCTTTGGCTACACCTTC
cdr3_aa: CASSVDLGATFGYTF
j_call: TRBJ1-2
clone_size: few
d_call: .
v_call: TRBV11-2

cdr3_nt: TGTGCCAGCAGTCCAACAGGGCGCCCGGAAAAACTGTTTTTT
cdr3_aa: CASSPTGRPEKLFF
j_call: TRBJ1-4
clone_size: .
d_call: .
v_call: TRBV28

cdr3_nt: TGTGCCTGGAATCGCCTCCCGGGTGGGTACAATGAGCAGTTCTTC
cdr3_aa: CAWNRLPGGYNEQFF
j_call: TRBJ2-1
clone_size: once
d_call: .
v_call: TRBV30

cdr3_nt: TGTGCCAGCACCCCGGACAGTATCTCCTACGAGCAGTACTTC
cdr3_aa: CASTPDSISYEQYF
j_call: TRBJ2-7
clone_size: once
d_call: .
v_call: TRBV14